The next 6 T cell receptor beta chains were all read from a single sample in a study of blood T cell repertoires in COVID-19. Repertoires were generated with immunoSEQ multiplex PCR, while TCRdb's copy carries only in-frame clones and drops some. The table lists fewer than 650,000 clones, around nine tenths of them singletons. Sequencing was done on a sample of peripheral blood. These receptor sequences come from a woman in her forties or fifties with COVID-19, enrolled during active disease.

The rearrangement joins TRBV6-5 to TRBJ2-7; possible D gene TRBD2, 5 bases. V gave up 3 bases and J gave up 6 bases, with 9 bases separating them. This CDR3 comprises 12 residues. CDR1 is MNHEY, CDR2 SVGAGI, per germline. The CDR3 loop is CASSYRGPEQYF. CDR3 sequence (DNA): TGTGCCAGCAGTTATAGAGGGCCCGAGCAGTACTTC.

The chain links TRBV29-1 to TRBJ1-4, with TRBD1 matching over 10 bases. J was trimmed by 6 bases and V by 6 bases; bases with no gene match: 13. CDR1 is SQVTM, CDR2 ANQGSEA, per germline. The CDR3 is made up of 16 amino acids. The CDR3: CSVAGTAGTGDEKLFF. DNA for the CDR3: TGCAGCGTCGCCGGAACGGCCGGGACAGGGGATGAAAAACTGTTTTTT.

This clone was picked up a small number of times. The V gene is TRBV7-7, the J gene TRBJ2-7, with TRBD1 as a possible D gene (5 bases). The CDR3 loop spans 15 amino acids. Looked up from germline, CDR1 is SSHAT and CDR2 is FNYEAQ (reference sequence). V was shortened by 2 bases and J by 0 bases, with 11 bases between the two germline ends. The CDR3 loop is CASSLNQGSSYEQYF. For the CDR3, the DNA is TGTGCCAGCAGCTTAAATCAGGGAAGCTCCTACGAGCAGTACTTC.

V gene TRBV6-1 combines with J gene TRBJ1-2, with 8 bases lining up with TRBD1. The germline gives CDR1 MNHNS, CDR2 SASEGT. Germline trimming cut 1 base from V and 6 bases from J; bases unmatched to any gene: 1. The CDR3 length is 13 residues. CDR3 DNA sequence: TGTGCCAGCAGTGAAGTACAGGGGGATGGCTACACCTTC. It specifies CASSEVQGDGYTF.

The chain is built from TRBV4-1 and TRBJ1-6, with 8 bases lining up with TRBD1. In germline, CDR1 is MGHRA, CDR2 YSYEKL. V lost 2 bases, J lost 0 bases, and 12 bases stayed unmatched. This CDR3 spans 20 amino acids. The CDR3 DNA reads as TGCGCCAGCAGCCAACAGACTATAACAGGGGGGAGCTCCTATAATTCACCCCTCCACTTT. This translates into CASSQQTITGGSSYNSPLHF.

This chain links TRBV4-1 with TRBJ2-7; D possibly corresponds to TRBD1 (6 bases). Germline assignment: CDR1 MGHRA and CDR2 YSYEKL. The CDR3 length is 20 residues. V was cut by 3 bases and J by 4 bases, with 31 bases left in between. The CDR3 is CASSHSGDLRGNRKTYEQYF. Here the CDR3 DNA reads TGCGCCAGCAGCCACTCAGGGGATCTCCGGGGCAATCGAAAAACATACGAGCAGTACTTC.